These T cell receptor beta chains were read from a single sample in a study of shared clonotypes between healthy human individuals. The protocol was immunoSEQ multiplex PCR, while the TCRdb copy is restricted to in-frame clones and leaves out a portion. The top ten clones hold approximately 2% of a sample with some 630,000 clones, 72% of them seen once. The sequencing sample was made of memory CD4+ T cells sorted from blood. The source of these receptors is a woman aged 25 to 39 in good health. The CDR3 runs from the conserved cysteine through the conserved F or W. The listing skips clone size in some rows; elsewhere it reads once, few, many or a size class.

TRBV5-1,14,NA,CASSTGQRNEKLFF
TRBV7-3,15,NA,CASSLVSGSTNEQFF
TRBV7-8,14,NA,CASSPGTGNQPQHF
TRBV7-2,15,NA,CASSLVRTSGNTIYF
TRBV6-1,16,once,CASSAGQGVTMGKLFF
TRBV5-5,17,many,CASSLRTEITRNQPQHF
TRBV7-9,14,few,CASSSRGIRGEQYF
TRBV11-2,13,NA,CASSPRTGGELFF
TRBV2,16,NA,CASSLTSASSYNEQFF
TRBV19,14,NA,CASTPLDGAPEAFF
TRBV5-1,13,NA,CASSLQINYGYTF
TRBV11-3,16,once,CASSSYSGSSYNEQFF
TRBV5-6,15,NA,CASRGYGARNTEAFF
TRBV2,14,NA,CASIGDSSLNEQFF
TRBV6-1,13,NA,CASRAGTVDTQYF
TRBV10-1,13,NA,CASSEQTNTEAFF
TRBV9,15,NA,CASSVQTGSNEKLFF
TRBV6-1,13,few,CASRGGLVYEQYF
TRBV7-8,16,NA,CASSLSVGRSTDTQYF
TRBV2,15,once,CASSETSGTLETQYF
TRBV7-2,18,NA,CASSLKVTLKVWANVLTF
TRBV10-3,13,NA,CAISGTGSYEQYF
TRBV6-6,14,NA,CASSRDRANYGYTF
TRBV18,15,NA,CASGRGQGFTETQYF
TRBV7-9,13,NA,CASSLGQGDTQYF
TRBV28,15,NA,CASSLPGGTNQPQHF
TRBV5-1,15,NA,CASSLGHGVLYGYTF
TRBV5-6,14,NA,CASSLVFGADTQYF
TRBV25-1,13,few,CASSESSFYEQYF
TRBV6-4,16,NA,CASSVEAGNSYNEQFF
TRBV11-2,16,NA,CASTHQTSAQTLGYTF
TRBV28,15,NA,CASTKGLGSSYEQYF
TRBV15,15,once,CATSRVRQKTGELFF
TRBV11-2,15,NA,CASSAASGVSGELFF
TRBV6-1,13,NA,CASSAGSSYEQYF
TRBV2,16,NA,CASSDPGSASGNTIYF
TRBV18,12,few,CASSPNFYEQYF
TRBV7-2,17,NA,CASSLGGGTSGIGTQYF
TRBV4-1,15,NA,CASSQPLAGDREQFF
TRBV6-4,14,NA,CASSWGTPSYEQYF
TRBV28,15,NA,CASSLEDGNTGELFF